Below, 2 T cell receptor beta chains from the same sample are listed, as sequenced in a study of shared clonotypes between healthy human individuals. The data were produced by immunoSEQ multiplex PCR, yet TCRdb's version contains in-frame clones alone and is incomplete. The sample gives millions of clones, approximately 95% of which show up once; around 1.1% is in the top ten. Terminally differentiated effector memory CD45RA+ cells were left out of the naive CD8 fraction, which was CD45RO-negative and positively selected for CCR7. The sample consisted of naive CD8+ T cells sorted from blood. These receptors originate from a man in his late teens or twenties in good health.

This chain links TRBV13 with TRBJ2-5; D perhaps matches TRBD1 (6 bases). The CDR3 runs to 14 residues. Germline V gene sequence: CDR1 PRHDT, CDR2 FYEKMQ (reference sequence). Trimming took 5 bases from V and 2 from J, leaving 12 bases between them. The CDR3 nucleotides read TGTGCCAGCAGCCGTTGGGGGCCACAAGAGACCCAGTACTTC. Protein product: CASSRWGPQETQYF.

The chain links TRBV7-3 to TRBJ2-3; 7 bases fit TRBD2. This CDR3 comprises 16 residues. The germline CDR1 and CDR2 sequences are SGHTA and FQGTGA. Germline trimming cut 2 bases from V and 6 bases from J; bases unmatched to any gene: 11. CDR3 protein: CASSLVGRDYPDTQYF. The CDR3 coding sequence is TGTGCCAGCAGCTTAGTTGGCCGGGACTACCCCGATACGCAGTATTTT.